These T cell receptor beta chains were read from a single sample in a study of Ad26.COV2.S vaccination and SARS-CoV-2 variants. TCRdb keeps only in-frame clones here, not all; method: immunoSEQ multiplex PCR. The repertoire holds roughly 400,000 clones, with roughly 90% as singletons. The material was peripheral blood, obtained in a trial of Ad26.COV2.S vaccine versus placebo. The receptors here all came from a person aged 18-60 years who received the Ad26.COV2.S COVID-19 vaccine or a placebo. The CDR3 runs from the conserved cysteine through the conserved F or W. Each record gives: J gene, V gene, clone size, D gene, CDR3 protein. D genes are given only for firm matches. Clone size is given for some rows only: seen once, a few or many times, or a class if the clone is expanded.

>TRBJ2-2|TRBV11-2|-|-
CASSSPRGPTNTGELFF
>TRBJ1-5|TRBV2|-|TRBD1
CASSYLFADRASYSNQPQHF
>TRBJ1-2|TRBV4-3|-|-
CASSHRVPPIYGYTF
>TRBJ1-5|TRBV6-1|-|-
CASAGVGNQPQHF
>TRBJ2-3|TRBV5-4|once|TRBD2
CASCRASGCWEDTQYF
>TRBJ1-5|TRBV18|once|TRBD1
CASSPSAEKRTGAGTNQPQHF
>TRBJ2-1|TRBV6-2/TRBV6-3|-|-
CASSFSGRSSYNEQFF
>TRBJ2-5|TRBV6-5|-|-
CASTKGAAQETQYF
>TRBJ2-3|TRBV3-1/TRBV3-2|-|TRBD2
CASSLAGGQDTQYF
>TRBJ1-1|TRBV5-4|-|TRBD1
CASSSMGQGSAEAFF
>TRBJ1-1|TRBV30|few|-
CAWDRGARRNTEAFF
>TRBJ1-6|TRBV4-1|-|-
CASSQDDGVASYNSPLHF
>TRBJ2-5|TRBV12-3/TRBV12-4|-|-
CASNTDSQETQYF
>TRBJ2-5|TRBV7-9|-|TRBD2
CASSQNTGGIQETQYF
>TRBJ1-1|TRBV19|-|-
CASSIAGTPEAFF
>TRBJ2-1|TRBV4-1|once|TRBD2
CASRFGGGAYNEQFF
>TRBJ1-2|TRBV19|-|TRBD1
CASSQTLTGTYGYTF
>TRBJ2-5|TRBV18|-|-
CASSPQESETQYF
>TRBJ1-5|TRBV15|once|TRBD1
CATSREAGRGHNQPQHF
>TRBJ1-1|TRBV2|-|-
CASSGMGSTEAFF
>TRBJ2-5|TRBV25-1|once|TRBD1
CASSELGQGLAETQYF
>TRBJ2-6|TRBV6-2/TRBV6-3|-|TRBD1
CASSWTGGSGANVLTF
>TRBJ1-1|TRBV6-5|-|-
CASSYRKTNTEAFF
>TRBJ1-1|TRBV5-4|many|TRBD1
CASSLLGRGQGLNTEAFF
>TRBJ2-2|TRBV5-1|-|-
CASSLGTVNTGELFF
>TRBJ2-6|TRBV10-2|-|-
CASHSGLNSGANVLTF
>TRBJ2-1|TRBV4-1|few|-
CASSQSLDRSYNEQFF
>TRBJ2-7|TRBV19|-|-
CASSIFKGAYEQYF
>TRBJ1-3|TRBV7-9|-|-
CASSPKGLASGNTIYF
>TRBJ1-1|TRBV3-1/TRBV3-2|-|TRBD1
CASSQVGGSTEAFF
>TRBJ2-7|TRBV6-5|-|-
CASSLEEGNSYEQYF
>TRBJ2-2|TRBV7-9|-|-
CASSQETGELFF